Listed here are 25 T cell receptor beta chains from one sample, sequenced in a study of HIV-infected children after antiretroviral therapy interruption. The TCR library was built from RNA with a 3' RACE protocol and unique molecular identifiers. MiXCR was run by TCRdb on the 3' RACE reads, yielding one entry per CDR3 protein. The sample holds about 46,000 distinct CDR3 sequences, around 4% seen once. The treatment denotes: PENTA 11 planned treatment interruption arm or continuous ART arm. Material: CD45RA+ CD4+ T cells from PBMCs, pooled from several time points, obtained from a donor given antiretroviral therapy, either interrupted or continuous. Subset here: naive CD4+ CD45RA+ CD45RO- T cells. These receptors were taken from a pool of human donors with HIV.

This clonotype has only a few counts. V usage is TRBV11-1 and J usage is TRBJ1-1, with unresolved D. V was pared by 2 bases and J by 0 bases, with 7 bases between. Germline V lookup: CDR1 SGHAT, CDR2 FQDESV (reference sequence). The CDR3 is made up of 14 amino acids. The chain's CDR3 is CASSLQVMNTEAFF. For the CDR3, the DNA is TGTGCCAGCAGCTTACAGGTCATGAACACTGAAGCTTTCTTT.

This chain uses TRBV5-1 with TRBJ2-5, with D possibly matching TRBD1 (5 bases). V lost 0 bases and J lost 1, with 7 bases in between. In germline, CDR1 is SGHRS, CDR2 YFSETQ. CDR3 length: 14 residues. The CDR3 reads CASSLGQFQETQYF. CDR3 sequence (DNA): TGCGCCAGCAGCTTGGGACAGTTCCAAGAGACCCAGTACTTC.

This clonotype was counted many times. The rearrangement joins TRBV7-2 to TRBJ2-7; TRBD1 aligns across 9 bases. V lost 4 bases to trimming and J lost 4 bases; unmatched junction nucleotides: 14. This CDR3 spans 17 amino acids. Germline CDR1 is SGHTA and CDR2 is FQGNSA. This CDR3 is CASSSPTNRGLRYEQYF. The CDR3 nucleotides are TGTGCCAGCAGCTCCCCCACAAACAGGGGGCTAAGATACGAGCAGTACTTC. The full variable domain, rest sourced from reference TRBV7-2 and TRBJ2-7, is GAGVSQSPSNKVTEKGKDVELRCDPISGHTALYWYRQSLGQGLEFLIYFQGNSAPDKSGLPSDRFSAERTGGSVSTLTIQRTQQEDSAVYLCASSSPTNRGLRYEQYFGPGTRLTVT.

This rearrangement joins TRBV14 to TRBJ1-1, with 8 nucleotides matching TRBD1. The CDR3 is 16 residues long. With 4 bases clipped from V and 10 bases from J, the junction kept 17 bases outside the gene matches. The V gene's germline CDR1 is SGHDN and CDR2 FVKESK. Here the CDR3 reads CASSLTGGQGAFRAFF. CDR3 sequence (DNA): TGTGCCAGCAGCCTCACTGGGGGGCAGGGGGCTTTCCGAGCTTTCTTT. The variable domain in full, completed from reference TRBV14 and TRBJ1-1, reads EAGVTQFPSHSVIEKGQTVTLRCDPISGHDNLYWYRRVMGKEIKFLLHFVKESKQDESGMPNNRFLAERTGGTYSTLKVQPAELEDSGVYFCASSLTGGQGAFRAFFGQGTRLTVV.

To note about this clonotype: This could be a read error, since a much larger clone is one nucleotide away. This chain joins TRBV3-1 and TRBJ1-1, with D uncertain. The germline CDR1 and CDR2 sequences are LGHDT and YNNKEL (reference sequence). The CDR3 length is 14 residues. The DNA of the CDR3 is TGTGCCAGCAGCCAACGTCCGGGAAACACTGAAACTTTCTTT. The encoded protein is CASSQRPGNTETFF.

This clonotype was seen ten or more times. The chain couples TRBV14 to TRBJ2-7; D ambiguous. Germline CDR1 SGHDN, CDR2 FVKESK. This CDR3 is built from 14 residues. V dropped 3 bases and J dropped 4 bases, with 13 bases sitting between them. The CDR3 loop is CASSHGRHRYEQYF. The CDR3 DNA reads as TGTGCCAGCAGCCATGGCCGACACCGTTACGAGCAGTACTTC. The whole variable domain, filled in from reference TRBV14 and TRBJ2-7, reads EAGVTQFPSHSVIEKGQTVTLRCDPISGHDNLYWYRRVMGKEIKFLLHFVKESKQDESGMPNNRFLAERTGGTYSTLKVQPAELEDSGVYFCASSHGRHRYEQYFGPGTRLTVT.

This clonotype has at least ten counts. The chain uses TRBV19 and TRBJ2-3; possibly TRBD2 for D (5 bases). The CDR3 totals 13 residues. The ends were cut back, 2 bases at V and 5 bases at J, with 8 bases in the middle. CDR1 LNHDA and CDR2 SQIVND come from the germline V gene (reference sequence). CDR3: CASSILEGDTQYF. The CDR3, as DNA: TGTGCCAGTAGTATACTAGAGGGAGATACGCAGTATTTT.

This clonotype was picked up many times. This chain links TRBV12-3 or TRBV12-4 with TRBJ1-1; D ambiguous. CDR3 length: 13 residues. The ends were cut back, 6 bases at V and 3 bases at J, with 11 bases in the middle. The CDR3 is CASSPLLDTEAFF. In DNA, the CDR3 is TGTGCCAGCAGCCCCTTGTTGGACACTGAAGCTTTCTTT.

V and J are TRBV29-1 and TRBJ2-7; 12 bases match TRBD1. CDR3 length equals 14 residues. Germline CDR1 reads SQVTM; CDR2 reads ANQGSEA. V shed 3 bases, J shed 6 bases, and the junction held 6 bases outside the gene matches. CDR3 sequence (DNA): TGCAGCGTTGAGGAGGGGGGACAGGGGGCCGAGCAGTACTTC. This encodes CSVEEGGQGAEQYF.

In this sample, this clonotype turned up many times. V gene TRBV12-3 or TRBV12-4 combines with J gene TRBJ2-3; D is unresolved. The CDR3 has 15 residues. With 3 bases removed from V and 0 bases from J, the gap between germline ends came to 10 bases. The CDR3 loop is CASSFARSSTDTQYF. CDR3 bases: TGTGCCAGCAGTTTCGCGCGATCTAGCACAGATACGCAGTATTTT.

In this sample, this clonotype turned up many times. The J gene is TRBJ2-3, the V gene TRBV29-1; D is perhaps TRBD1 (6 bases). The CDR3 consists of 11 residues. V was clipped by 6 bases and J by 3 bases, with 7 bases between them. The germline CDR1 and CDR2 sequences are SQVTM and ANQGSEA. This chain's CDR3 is CSVQGTDTQYF. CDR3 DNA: TGCAGCGTGCAGGGGACAGATACGCAGTATTTT.

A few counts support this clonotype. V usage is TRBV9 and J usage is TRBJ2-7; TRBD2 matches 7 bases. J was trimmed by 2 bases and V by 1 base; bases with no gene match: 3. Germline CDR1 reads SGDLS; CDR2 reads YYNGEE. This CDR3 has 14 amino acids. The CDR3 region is CASSVRSGAYEQYF. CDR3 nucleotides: TGTGCCAGCAGCGTAAGGAGCGGGGCCTACGAGCAGTACTTC.

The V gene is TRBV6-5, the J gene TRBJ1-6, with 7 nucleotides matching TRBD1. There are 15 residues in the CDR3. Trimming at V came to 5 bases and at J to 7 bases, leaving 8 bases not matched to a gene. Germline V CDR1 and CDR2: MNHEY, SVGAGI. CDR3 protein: CASSKAGTANSPLHF. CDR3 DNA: TGTGCCAGCAGTAAAGCCGGGACAGCAAATTCACCCCTCCACTTT.

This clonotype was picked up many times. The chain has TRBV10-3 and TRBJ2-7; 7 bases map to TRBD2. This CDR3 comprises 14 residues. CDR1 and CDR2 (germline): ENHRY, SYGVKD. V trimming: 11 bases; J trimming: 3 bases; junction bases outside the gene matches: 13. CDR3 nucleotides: TGTGCCGTCCAACCGGGGGAGGGCCTCTACGAGCAGTACTTC. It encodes CAVQPGEGLYEQYF.

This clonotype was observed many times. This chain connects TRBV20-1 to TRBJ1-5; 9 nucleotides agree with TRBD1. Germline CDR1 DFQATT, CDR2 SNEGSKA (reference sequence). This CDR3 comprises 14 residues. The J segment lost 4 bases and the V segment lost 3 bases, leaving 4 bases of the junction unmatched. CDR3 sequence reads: CSARGDRANQPQHF. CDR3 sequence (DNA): TGCAGTGCTAGGGGGGACAGGGCTAATCAGCCCCAGCATTTT.

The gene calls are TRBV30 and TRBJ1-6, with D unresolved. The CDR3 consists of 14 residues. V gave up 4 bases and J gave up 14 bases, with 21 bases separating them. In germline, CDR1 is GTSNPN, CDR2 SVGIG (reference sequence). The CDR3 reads CAWTLMASQGSLHF. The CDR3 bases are TGTGCCTGGACCCTCATGGCCTCTCAAGGGTCCCTCCACTTT. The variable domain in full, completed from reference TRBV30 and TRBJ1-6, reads SQTIHQWPATLVQPVGSPLSLECTVEGTSNPNLYWYRQAAGRGLQLLFYSVGIGQISSEVPQNLSASRPQDRQFILSSKKLLLSDSGFYLCAWTLMASQGSLHFGNGTRLTVT.

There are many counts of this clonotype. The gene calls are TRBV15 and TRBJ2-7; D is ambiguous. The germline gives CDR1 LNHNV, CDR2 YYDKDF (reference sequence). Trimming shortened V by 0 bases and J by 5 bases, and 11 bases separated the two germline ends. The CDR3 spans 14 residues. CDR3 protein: CATSRDQGSDEQYF. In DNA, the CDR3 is TGTGCCACCAGCAGAGATCAAGGGTCGGACGAGCAGTACTTC.

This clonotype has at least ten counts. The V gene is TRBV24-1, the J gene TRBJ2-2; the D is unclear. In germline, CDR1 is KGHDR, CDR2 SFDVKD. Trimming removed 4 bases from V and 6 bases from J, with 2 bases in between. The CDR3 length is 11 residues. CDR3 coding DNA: TGTGCCACCAGTGAAGCCGGGGAGCTGTTTTTT. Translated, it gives CATSEAGELFF.

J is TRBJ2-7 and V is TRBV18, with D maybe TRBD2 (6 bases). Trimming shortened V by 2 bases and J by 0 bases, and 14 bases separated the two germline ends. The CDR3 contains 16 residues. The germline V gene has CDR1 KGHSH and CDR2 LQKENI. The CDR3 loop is CASSPAPAGPSYEQYF. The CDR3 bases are TGTGCCAGCTCACCAGCTCCGGCGGGACCCTCCTACGAGCAGTACTTC.

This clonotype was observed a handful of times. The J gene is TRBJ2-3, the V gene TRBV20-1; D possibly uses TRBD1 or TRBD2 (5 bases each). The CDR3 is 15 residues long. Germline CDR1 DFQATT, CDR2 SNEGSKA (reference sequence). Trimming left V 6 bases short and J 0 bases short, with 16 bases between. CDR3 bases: TGCAGTGCCAGGGACGGAGGTCCTAGCACAGATACGCAGTATTTT. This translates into CSARDGGPSTDTQYF.

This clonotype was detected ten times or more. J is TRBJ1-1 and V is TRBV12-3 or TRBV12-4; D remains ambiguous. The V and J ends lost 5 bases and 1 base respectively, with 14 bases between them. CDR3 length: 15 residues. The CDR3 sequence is CASSPILGRNTEAFF. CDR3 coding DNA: TGTGCCAGCAGTCCGATTCTAGGGCGGAACACTGAAGCTTTCTTT.

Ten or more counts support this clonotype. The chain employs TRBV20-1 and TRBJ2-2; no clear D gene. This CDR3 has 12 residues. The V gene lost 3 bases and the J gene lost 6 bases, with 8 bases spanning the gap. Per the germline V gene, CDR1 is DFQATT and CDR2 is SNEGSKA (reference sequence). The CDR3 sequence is CSASFRSGELFF. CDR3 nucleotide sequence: TGCAGTGCTAGTTTTAGGTCCGGGGAGCTGTTTTTT.

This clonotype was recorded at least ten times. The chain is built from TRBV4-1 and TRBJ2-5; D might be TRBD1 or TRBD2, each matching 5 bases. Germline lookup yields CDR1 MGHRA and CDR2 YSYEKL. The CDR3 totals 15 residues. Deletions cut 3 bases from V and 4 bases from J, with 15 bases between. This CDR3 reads CASSHLLPGRETQYF. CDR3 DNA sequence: TGCGCCAGCAGCCACCTCCTCCCGGGACGAGAGACCCAGTACTTC.

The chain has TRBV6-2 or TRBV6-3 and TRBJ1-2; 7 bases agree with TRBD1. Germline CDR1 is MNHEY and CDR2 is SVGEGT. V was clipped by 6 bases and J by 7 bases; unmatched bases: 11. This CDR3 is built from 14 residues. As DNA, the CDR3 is TGTGCCAGCAGGGTGACAGGGAAACAAGCTGGCTACACCTTC. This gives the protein CASRVTGKQAGYTF.

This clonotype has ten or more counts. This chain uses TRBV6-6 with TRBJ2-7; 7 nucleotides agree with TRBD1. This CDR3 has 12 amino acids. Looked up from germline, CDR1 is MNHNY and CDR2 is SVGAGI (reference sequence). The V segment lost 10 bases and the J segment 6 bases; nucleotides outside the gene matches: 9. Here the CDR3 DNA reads TGTGCCATCATGAGACAGGGTAGCGAGCAGTACTTC. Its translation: CAIMRQGSEQYF.